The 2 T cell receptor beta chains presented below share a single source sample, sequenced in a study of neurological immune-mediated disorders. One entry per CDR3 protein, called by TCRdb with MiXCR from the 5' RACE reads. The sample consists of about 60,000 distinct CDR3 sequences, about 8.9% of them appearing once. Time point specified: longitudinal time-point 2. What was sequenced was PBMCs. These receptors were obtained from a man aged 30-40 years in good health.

The CDR3 is CASSIYSGRFSYNEQFF. In DNA form, the CDR3 reads TGTGCCAGTAGTATTTATAGCGGGAGGTTTTCCTACAATGAGCAGTTCTTC. The chain recombines TRBV19 with TRBJ2-1; 10 nucleotides agree with TRBD2. The CDR3 is 17 residues long. CDR1 is LNHDA, CDR2 SQIVND, per germline (reference sequence). V trimming: 3 bases; J trimming: 1 base; junction bases outside the gene matches: 6.

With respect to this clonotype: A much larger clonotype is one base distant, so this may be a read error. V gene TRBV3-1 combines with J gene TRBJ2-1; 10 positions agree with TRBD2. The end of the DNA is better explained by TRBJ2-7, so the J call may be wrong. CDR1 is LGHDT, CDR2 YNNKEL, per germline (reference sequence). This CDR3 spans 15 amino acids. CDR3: CANSPGLAAHNEQYF. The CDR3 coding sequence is TGTGCCAACAGCCCTGGACTAGCGGCCCACAATGAGCAGTACTTC.